This TCR beta chain appears in the sequencing data of a study of blood T cell repertoires in COVID-19. For the study at large: The recovered donors of Cohort 3 showed two negative PCRs, clearance, or symptom resolution. Nucleic acid was either cDNA or gDNA, and it came from T cells, B-cell-depleted T cells, or PBMCs. Researchers got acute and convalescent COVID-19 samples from the United States, Italy and Spain.

The protocol was immunoSEQ multiplex PCR, while the TCRdb copy is restricted to in-frame clones and leaves out a portion. The sample carries 150,000 to 200,000 clones, more than 85% recorded once. In its sample, this clone was seen once. Germline values: CDR1 SQVTM, CDR2 ANQGSEA. The CDR3 runs 12 residues. Trimming removed 6 bases from V and 2 bases from J, with 11 bases in between. The specimen was PBMCs or T cells enriched from blood (not recorded which). J is TRBJ2-7 and V is TRBV29-1; possibly TRBD1 for D (6 bases). The receptor was derived from a woman aged 40 to 50 in a cohort exposed to, infected with or recovered from COVID-19 (not recorded which). CDR3 loop: CSVRDNPYEQYF. For the CDR3, the DNA is TGCAGCGTCCGGGACAATCCCTACGAGCAGTACTTC.